The clone carrying this TCR beta chain was detected once. The record originates from a study of blood T cell repertoires in COVID-19. Overall study: Specimens from acute and convalescent COVID-19 originated in the United States, Italy and Spain. Sample material is recorded as cDNA or gDNA derived from T cells, B-cell-depleted T cells, or PBMCs.

Germline trimming cut 7 bases from V and 5 bases from J; bases unmatched to any gene: 7. The CDR3 runs to 13 residues. CDR1 is LNHDA and CDR2 is SQIVND in the germline V gene (reference sequence). Under the authors' procedure: Estimation of nucleated cell counts relied on the amplification of reference gene primers. Profiling relied on immunoSEQ multiplex PCR, and the TCRdb table lists in-frame clones only, not all of them. V and J calls and clone size are copied from that table; D and trimming were computed from the DNA. The data contain about 130,000 clones, over 75% of them singletons. This receptor was taken from a woman over 75 with acute or convalescent COVID-19. The rearrangement links TRBV19 to TRBJ1-2, with 7 bases lining up with TRBD1. The sequenced material came from peripheral blood. Here the CDR3 reads CASKGTVVYGYTF. The DNA of the CDR3 is TGTGCCAGTAAGGGGACAGTTGTGTATGGCTACACCTTC.